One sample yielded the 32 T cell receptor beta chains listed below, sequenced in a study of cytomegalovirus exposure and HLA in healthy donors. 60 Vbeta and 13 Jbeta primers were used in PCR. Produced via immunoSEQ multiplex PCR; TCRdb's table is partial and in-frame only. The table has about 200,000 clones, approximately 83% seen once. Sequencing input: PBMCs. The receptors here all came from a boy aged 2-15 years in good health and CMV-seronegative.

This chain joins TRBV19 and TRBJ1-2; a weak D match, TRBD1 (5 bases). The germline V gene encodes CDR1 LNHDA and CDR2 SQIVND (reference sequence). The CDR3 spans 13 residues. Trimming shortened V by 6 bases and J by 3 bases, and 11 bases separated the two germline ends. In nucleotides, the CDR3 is TGTGCCAGTAGCCCACAGGAAGACTATGGCTACACCTTC. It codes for CASSPQEDYGYTF. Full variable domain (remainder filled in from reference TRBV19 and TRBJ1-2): DGGITQSPKYLFRKEGQNVTLSCEQNLNHDAMYWYRQDPGQGLRLIYYSQIVNDFQKGDIAEGYSVSREKKESFPLTVTSAQKNPTAFYLCASSPQEDYGYTFGSGTRLTVV.

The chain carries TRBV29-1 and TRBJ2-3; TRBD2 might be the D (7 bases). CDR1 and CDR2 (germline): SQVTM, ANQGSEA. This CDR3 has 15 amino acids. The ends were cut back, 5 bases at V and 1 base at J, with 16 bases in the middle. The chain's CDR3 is CSVPPGGGRTDTQYF. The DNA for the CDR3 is TGCAGCGTTCCCCCTGGGGGGGGGCGCACAGATACGCAGTATTTT.

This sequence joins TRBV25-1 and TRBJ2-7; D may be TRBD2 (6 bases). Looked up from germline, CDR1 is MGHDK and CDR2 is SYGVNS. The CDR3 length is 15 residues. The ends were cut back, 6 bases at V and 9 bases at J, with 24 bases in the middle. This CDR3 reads CASRGVRRAYTRQYF. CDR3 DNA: TGTGCCAGCAGGGGGGTTCGGAGGGCCTACACTCGGCAGTACTTC.

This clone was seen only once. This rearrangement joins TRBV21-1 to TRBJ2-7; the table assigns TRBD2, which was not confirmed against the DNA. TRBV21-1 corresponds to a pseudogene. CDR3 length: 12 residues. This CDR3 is CASSPRSGEQYF. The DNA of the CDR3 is TGTGCCAGCAGCCCTCGGTCGGGCGAGCAGTACTTC.

The DNA of the CDR3 is TGTGCCTGGAGTGTACTAGGAGGGTGGGATCGTGGCTACACCTTC. As protein: CAWSVLGGWDRGYTF. This chain connects TRBV30 to TRBJ1-2, with D uncertain. V shed 0 bases and J shed 7 bases, with 18 bases lying between them. Per germline, CDR1 GTSNPN and CDR2 SVGIG (reference sequence). The length of the CDR3 is 15 residues.

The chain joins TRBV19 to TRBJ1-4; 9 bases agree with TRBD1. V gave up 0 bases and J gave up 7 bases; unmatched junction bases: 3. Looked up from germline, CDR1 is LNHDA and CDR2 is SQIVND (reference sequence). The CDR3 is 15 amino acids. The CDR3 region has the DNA TGTGCCAGTAGTATAGACGGGACAGGGCGTGAAAAACTGTTTTTT. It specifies CASSIDGTGREKLFF.

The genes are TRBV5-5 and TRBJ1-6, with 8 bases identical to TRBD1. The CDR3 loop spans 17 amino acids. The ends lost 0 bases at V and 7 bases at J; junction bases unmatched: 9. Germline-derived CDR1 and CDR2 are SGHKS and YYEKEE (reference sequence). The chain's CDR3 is CASSLAPTGGLNSPLHF. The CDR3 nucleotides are TGTGCCAGCAGCTTGGCCCCAACAGGGGGATTGAATTCACCCCTCCACTTT.

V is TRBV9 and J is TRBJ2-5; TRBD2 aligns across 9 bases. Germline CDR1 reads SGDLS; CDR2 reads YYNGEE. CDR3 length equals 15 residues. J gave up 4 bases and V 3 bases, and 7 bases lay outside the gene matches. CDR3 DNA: TGTGCCAGCAGCGAAGGAGGGACTAGCAGAGAGACCCAGTACTTC. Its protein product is CASSEGGTSRETQYF.

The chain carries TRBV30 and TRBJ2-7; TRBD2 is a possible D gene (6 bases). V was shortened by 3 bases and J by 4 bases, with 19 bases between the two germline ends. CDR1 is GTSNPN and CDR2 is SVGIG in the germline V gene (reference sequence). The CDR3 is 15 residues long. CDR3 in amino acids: CAWSPPVRGLYEQYF. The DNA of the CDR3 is TGTGCCTGGAGCCCCCCCGTGCGGGGACTTTACGAGCAGTACTTC.

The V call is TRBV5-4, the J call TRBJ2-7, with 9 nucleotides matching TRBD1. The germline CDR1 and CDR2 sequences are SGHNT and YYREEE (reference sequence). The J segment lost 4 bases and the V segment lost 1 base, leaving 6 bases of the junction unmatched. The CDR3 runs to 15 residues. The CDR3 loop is CASSLTGGAVYEQYF. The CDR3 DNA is TGTGCCAGCAGCTTGACAGGGGGCGCGGTATACGAGCAGTACTTC.

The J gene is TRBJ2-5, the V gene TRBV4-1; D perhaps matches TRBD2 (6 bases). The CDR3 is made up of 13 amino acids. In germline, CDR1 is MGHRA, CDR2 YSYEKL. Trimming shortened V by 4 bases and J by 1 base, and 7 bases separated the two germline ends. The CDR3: CASSRDFQETQYF. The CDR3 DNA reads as TGCGCCAGCAGCCGGGACTTCCAAGAGACCCAGTACTTC.

The CDR3 is CASSFVGRGGENTQYF. The CDR3 nucleotides read TGCGCCAGCAGCTTCGTCGGGAGGGGAGGGGAAAATACGCAGTATTTT. The rearrangement joins TRBV5-1 to TRBJ2-3; TRBD2 matches 8 bases. The ends lost 2 bases at V and 7 bases at J; junction bases unmatched: 12. There are 16 residues in the CDR3. Germline V gives CDR1 SGHRS, CDR2 YFSETQ.

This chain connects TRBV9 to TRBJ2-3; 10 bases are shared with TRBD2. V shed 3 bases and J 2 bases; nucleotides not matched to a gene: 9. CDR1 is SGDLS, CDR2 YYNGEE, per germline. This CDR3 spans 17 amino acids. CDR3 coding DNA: TGTGCCAGCAGCGCGTCATGGACTAGCGGAGACACAGATACGCAGTATTTT. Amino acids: CASSASWTSGDTDTQYF.

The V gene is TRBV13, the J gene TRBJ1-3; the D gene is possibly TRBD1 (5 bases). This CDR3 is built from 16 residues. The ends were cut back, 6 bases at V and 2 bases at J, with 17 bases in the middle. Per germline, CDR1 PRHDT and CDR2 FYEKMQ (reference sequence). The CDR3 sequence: CASSFQSDSAGNTIYF. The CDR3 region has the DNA TGTGCCAGCAGTTTTCAAAGCGACAGTGCTGGAAACACCATATATTTT.

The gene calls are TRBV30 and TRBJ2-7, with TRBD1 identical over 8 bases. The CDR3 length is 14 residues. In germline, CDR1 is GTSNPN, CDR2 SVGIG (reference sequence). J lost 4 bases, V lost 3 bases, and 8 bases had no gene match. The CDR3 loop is CAWSVGTGRYEQYF. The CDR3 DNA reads TGTGCCTGGAGCGTCGGGACAGGAAGGTACGAGCAGTACTTC.

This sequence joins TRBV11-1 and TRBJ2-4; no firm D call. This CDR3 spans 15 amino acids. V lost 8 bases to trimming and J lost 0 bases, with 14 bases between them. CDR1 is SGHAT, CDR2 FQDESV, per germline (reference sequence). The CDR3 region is CASLFRSVAKNIQYF. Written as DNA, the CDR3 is TGTGCCAGCCTGTTTAGGAGTGTAGCCAAAAACATTCAGTACTTC.

In DNA, the CDR3 is TGTGCCAGCAGTCCGCAGACTAGCGGGGGTTACGAGCAGTACTTC. Its protein product is CASSPQTSGGYEQYF. The J gene is TRBJ2-7, the V gene TRBV6-5; 12 bases align to TRBD2. This CDR3 contains 15 residues. The ends lost 5 bases at V and 4 bases at J; junction bases unmatched: 6. Germline V lookup: CDR1 MNHEY, CDR2 SVGAGI.

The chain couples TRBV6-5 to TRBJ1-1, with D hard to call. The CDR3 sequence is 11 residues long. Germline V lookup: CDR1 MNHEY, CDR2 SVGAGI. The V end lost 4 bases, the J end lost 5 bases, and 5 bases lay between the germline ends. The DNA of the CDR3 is TGTGCCAGCAGTTCGTTGACTGAAGCTTTCTTT. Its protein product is CASSSLTEAFF.

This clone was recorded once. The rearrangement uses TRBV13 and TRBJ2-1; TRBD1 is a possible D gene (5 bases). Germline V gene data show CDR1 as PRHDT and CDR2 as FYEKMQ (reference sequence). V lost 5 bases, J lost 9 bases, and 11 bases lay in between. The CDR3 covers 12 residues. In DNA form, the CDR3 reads TGTGCCAGCAGCCAGGGTAGGGGTGAGCAGTTCTTC. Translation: CASSQGRGEQFF.

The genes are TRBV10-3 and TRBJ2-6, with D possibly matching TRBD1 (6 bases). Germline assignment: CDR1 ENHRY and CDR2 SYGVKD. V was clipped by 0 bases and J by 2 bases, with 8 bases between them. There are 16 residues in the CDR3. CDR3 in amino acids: CAISESAGAGANVLTF. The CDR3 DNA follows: TGTGCCATCAGTGAGTCGGCAGGGGCTGGGGCCAACGTCCTGACTTTC.

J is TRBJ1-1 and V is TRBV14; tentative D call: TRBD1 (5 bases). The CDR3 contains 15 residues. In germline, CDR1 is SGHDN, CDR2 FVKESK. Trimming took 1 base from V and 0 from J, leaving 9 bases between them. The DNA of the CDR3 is TGTGCCAGCAGCCAAGGGACATCCATGAACACTGAAGCTTTCTTT. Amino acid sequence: CASSQGTSMNTEAFF.

The chain's CDR3 is CAWSQTSGGLSYEQYF. CDR3 sequence (DNA): TGTGCCTGGAGTCAGACTAGCGGGGGCCTCTCCTACGAGCAGTACTTC. The chain is built from TRBV30 and TRBJ2-5; 12 bases align to TRBD2. The J call may be in error: the DNA end matches TRBJ2-7 better. Germline lookup yields CDR1 GTSNPN and CDR2 SVGIG (reference sequence). The CDR3 has 16 residues.

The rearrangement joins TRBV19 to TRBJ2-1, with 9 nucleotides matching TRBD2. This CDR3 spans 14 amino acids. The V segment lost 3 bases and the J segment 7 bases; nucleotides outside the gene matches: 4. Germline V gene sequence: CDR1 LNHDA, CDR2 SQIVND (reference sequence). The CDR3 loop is CASSIFLAGNEQFF. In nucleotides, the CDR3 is TGTGCCAGTAGTATCTTTCTAGCGGGGAATGAGCAGTTCTTC.

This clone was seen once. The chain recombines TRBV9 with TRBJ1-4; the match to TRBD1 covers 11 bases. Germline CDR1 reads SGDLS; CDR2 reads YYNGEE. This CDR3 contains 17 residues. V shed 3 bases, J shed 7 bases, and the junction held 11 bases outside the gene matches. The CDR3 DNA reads TGTGCCAGCAGCGCCACATTTCCGGGACAGGGGGTTGAAAAACTGTTTTTT. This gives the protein CASSATFPGQGVEKLFF.

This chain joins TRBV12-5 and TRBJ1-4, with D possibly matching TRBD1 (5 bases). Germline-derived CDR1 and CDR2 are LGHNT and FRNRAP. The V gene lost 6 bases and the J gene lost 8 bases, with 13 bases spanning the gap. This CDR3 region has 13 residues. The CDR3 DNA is TGTGCTAGTGGCCCCATGGGGGGGGAAAAACTGTTTTTT. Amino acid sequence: CASGPMGGEKLFF.

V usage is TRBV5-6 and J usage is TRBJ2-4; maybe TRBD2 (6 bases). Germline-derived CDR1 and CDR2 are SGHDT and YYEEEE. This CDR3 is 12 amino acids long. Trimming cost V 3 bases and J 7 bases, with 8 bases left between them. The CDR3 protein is CASSSGANIQYF. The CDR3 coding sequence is TGTGCCAGCAGCTCGGGAGCCAACATTCAGTACTTC.

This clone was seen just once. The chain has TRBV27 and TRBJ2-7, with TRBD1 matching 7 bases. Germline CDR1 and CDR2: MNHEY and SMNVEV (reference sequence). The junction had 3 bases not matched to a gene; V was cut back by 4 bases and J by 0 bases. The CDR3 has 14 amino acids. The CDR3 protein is CASSYGDSSYEQYF. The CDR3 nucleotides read TGTGCCAGCAGTTACGGGGACAGCTCCTACGAGCAGTACTTC.

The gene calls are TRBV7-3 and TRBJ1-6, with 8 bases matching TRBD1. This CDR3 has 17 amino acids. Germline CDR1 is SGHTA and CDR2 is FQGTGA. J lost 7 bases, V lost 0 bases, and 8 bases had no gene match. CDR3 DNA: TGTGCCAGCAGCTTAACGTTGGCAGGGGACAGGAATTCACCCCTCCACTTT. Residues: CASSLTLAGDRNSPLHF.

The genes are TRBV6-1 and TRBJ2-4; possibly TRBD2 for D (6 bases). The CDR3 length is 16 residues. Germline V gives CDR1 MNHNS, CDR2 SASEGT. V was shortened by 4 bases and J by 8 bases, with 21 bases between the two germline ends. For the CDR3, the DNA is TGTGCCAGCAGTGGGAGGGAGACTCTAATGAGGGACATTCAGTACTTC. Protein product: CASSGRETLMRDIQYF.

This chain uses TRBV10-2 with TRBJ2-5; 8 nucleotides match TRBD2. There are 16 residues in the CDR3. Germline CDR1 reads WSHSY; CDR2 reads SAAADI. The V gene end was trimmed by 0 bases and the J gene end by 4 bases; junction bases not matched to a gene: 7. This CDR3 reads CASSESGSGGGETQYF. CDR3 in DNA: TGCGCCAGCAGTGAGTCGGGGAGCGGGGGAGGAGAGACCCAGTACTTC.

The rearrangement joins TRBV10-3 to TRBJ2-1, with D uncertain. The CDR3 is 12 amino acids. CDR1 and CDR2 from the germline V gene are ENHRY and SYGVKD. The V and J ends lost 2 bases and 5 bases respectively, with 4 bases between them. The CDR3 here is CAISEEHNEQFF. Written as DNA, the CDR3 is TGTGCCATCAGTGAGGAGCACAATGAGCAGTTCTTC.

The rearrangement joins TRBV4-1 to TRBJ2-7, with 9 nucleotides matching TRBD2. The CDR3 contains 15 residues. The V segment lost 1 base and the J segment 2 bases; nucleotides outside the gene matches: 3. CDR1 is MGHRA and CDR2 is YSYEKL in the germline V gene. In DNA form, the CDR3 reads TGCGCCAGCAGCCAAGGGCCTAGCGGGGCCTACGAGCAGTACTTC. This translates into CASSQGPSGAYEQYF.